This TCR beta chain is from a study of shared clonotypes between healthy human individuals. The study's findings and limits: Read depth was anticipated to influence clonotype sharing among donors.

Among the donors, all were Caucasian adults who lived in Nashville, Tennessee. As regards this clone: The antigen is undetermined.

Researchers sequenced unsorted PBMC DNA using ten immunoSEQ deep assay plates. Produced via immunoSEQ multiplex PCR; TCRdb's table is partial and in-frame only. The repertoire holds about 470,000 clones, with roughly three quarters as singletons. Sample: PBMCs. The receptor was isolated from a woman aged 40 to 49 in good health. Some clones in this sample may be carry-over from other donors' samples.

CDR3 sequence reads: CASSLGQASSYEQYF. CDR3 bases: TGTGCCAGCAGCCTGGGACAGGCTAGCTCCTACGAGCAGTACTTC. The V call is TRBV7-9, the J call TRBJ2-7; TRBD1 matches 8 bases. The CDR3 loop spans 15 amino acids. V gave up 5 bases and J gave up 0 bases; unmatched junction bases: 6. Germline V gives CDR1 SEHNR, CDR2 FQNEAQ (reference sequence).